This T cell receptor (beta chain) appears in the sequencing data of a study of T-cell reconstitution after alpha-beta-depleted transplantation in children. Points from the study as a whole: The study reportedly traced alpha-beta T cells about two months after transplant to several hundred expanded graft clones. Most T-cell counts and diversity one year after the transplant came from T cells that were newly produced. At day 60, the high TCRbeta diversity found in some patients originated from recipient T cells and thymic progenitors that had survived.

This clonotype occurred many times. What it binds is not known. The library targeted TCRbeta and was prepared with unique molecular identifiers. TCRdb reprocessed the PCR reads with MiXCR, giving one entry per CDR3 protein. There are tens of thousands of distinct CDR3 sequences in the sample; 11% to 15% occur only once, and 25% to 30% lies in the top ten. From germline, CDR1 is DFQATT and CDR2 SNEGSKA (reference sequence). This CDR3 comprises 13 residues. V dropped 3 bases and J dropped 3 bases, with 10 bases sitting between them. The input for sequencing was PBMCs, mostly from graft donor cells, taken 180 days after TCRalphabeta/CD19-depleted stem cell transplant. The TCR was taken from a male patient under 10 years old who had a stem cell transplant for acute lymphoblastic leukemia, so the T cells may come from the graft donor. The chain recombines TRBV20-1 with TRBJ2-3; D perhaps matches TRBD2 (6 bases). CDR3 protein: CSASLARTDTQYF. The CDR3 nucleotides read TGCAGTGCTAGTCTAGCGAGGACAGATACGCAGTATTTT.